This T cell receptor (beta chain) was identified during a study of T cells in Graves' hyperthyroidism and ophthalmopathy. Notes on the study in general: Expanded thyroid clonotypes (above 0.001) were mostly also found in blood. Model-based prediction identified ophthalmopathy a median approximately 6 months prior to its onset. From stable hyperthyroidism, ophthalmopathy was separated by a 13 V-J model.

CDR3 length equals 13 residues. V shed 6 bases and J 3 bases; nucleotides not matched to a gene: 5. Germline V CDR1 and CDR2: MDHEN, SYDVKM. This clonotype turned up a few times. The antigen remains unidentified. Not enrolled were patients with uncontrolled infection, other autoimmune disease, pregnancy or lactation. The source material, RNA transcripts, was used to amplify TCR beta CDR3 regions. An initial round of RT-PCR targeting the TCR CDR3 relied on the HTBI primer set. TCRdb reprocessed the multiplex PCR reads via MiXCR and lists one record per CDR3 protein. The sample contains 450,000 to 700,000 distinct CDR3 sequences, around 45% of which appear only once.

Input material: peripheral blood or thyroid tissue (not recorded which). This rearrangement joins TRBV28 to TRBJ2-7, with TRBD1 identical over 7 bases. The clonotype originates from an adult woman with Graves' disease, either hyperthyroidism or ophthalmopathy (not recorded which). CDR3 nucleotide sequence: TGTGCCAGCAGGACCGGGACAGTCTACGAGCAGTACTTC. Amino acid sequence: CASRTGTVYEQYF.